This T cell receptor beta chain was identified during a study of shared clonotypes between healthy human individuals (dated by TCRdb to 2018 to 2020). General notes on the study: The cohort included three men and a couple of women between 18 and 49 years of age. Per donor, three plates each were used for CD4 naive and CD4 memory, two for CD8 naive, and one for CD8 memory. Blood TCR repertoires of 5 or 6 healthy adults were deeply sequenced to estimate repertoire size and the extent of clonotype sharing between individuals. Different laboratories and diverse techniques were used to prepare libraries and sequence TCR repertoires, to increase sequencing depth and limit assay-specific biases. Leukapheresis yielded between about 0.9 and 9.5 billion PBMCs per donor.

Measured from the cysteine to the phenylalanine, the CDR3 is 13 residues long. Here the CDR3 DNA is all that survives: 39 bases in frame from base 1. The V end loses 5 bases and the J end loses 2 bases, and a stretch of 9 bases separates them. CDR1 and CDR2, looked up from the germline V gene, are SGHTA and FQGNSA. Using the deep immunoSEQ assay, multiplex PCR amplified TCR CDR3 regions from genomic DNA. For each cell subset, the extracted genomic DNA was distributed evenly across all wells of several immunoSEQ 96-well plates, and each plate served as one replicate. For sorted subsets, each replicate PCR was loaded with roughly 200 ng genomic DNA, equivalent to approximately 27,000 T cell genomes. Purified libraries were quantified with a Qubit 3.0 fluorometer, sized on a Bioanalyzer 2100, and re-quantified with the KAPA Library Quantification kit. Every immunoSEQ 96-well plate was sequenced on a dedicated single-read 150-cycle Illumina NextSeq 550 flow cell. On the study's bioinformatics: Because only junctional sequences without quality scores were contained in the immunoSEQ output, filtering matching that applied to full-length reads could not be performed. To assign V/J genes and CDR3, sequences were annotated using PyIR, a Python wrapper for IgBLAST v1.9, with IMGT germline references. Any read was removed if the V/J assignment was weak (E-value above 1e-6), the CDR3 was missing, or the read contained stop codons, out-of-frame junctions, or ambiguous translated residues. V3J clonotypes were defined by identical inferred V gene, J gene, and CDR3 amino acid sequence. Percentage overlap between repertoires was computed as shared unique clonotypes divided by the size of the smaller repertoire. Repertoire richness was assessed with RTK rarefaction, the Chao1 estimator, and Recon v2.1 estimates of unobserved clonotypes. Generation probabilities were computed with OLGA for all TCRbeta clonotypes obtained by the gDNA method from a few donors. TCRdb holds this immuneACCESS table with in-frame rearrangements only. Some clones are missing; in checked studies, unresolved V genes explain under half, and the rest has no known cause. The V and J calls and clone size are taken from that table; D and trimming were inferred from the DNA. In all, the sample holds approximately 2.5 million clones, and approximately 93% of those were seen once. The top ten hold approximately 0.36% of the sample.

With regard to this clone: This receptor's antigen is unknown. Base quality data are lacking; no much larger clone is found one base away.

General findings and caveats noted by the study authors: Rarefaction of sorted-subset datasets indicated incomplete sequencing despite the large sequencing depth. Because the study included only a small number of donors, the genetic and exposure-history diversity represented was limited. Pairwise subsampling led to the expectation that sequencing depth would affect the degree of clonotype sharing among donors. Sampling was limited to blood, and TCR repertoires in tissue likely differ from TCR repertoires in blood. Compared with non-shared clonotypes, clonotypes shared by all four sorted-subset donors had higher generation probabilities. Larger estimated clonotype richness was generally found for naive subsets than for memory subsets. When several donors were compared, the shared fraction of clonotypes was around 4.6% for naive CD4, around 4% for naive CD8, more than 2% for memory CD4, and 0.35% to 0.4% for memory CD8.

The donors were healthy, HIV-negative adults who had no recently reported acute infections or vaccinations. Every donor was a Caucasian adult residing in Nashville, Tennessee, USA. CD4+ T cells were enriched through magnetic negative selection, after which naive cells were positively selected on CD45RA and the remaining negative fraction served as the memory subset. After blood collection by leukapheresis, PBMCs were isolated using Ficoll-Histopaque density gradient centrifugation and then cryopreserved in the vapor phase of liquid nitrogen. Analytical flow cytometry was used to check the purity and quantity of each magnetically sorted T cell population. From each sorted fraction, genomic DNA was isolated and quantified by UV absorbance on a Nanodrop 2000c.

The sequence was collected from a man between 18 and 35 years old in good health. Some clones in this sample may be carry-over from other donors' samples. Sequencing was performed on naive CD4+ T cells from PBMCs. The sample's cell subset or site label is to be understood as: CD45RA+ positively selected. The receptor chain draws on TRBV7-2 and TRBJ1-1, with the D gene not confidently named. The CDR3 loop reads CASSAGRNTEAFF. In nucleotide form, the sequence is TGTGCCAGCAGCGCGGGGAGAAACACTGAAGCTTTCTTT.